This record concerns one TCR beta chain sequence. The V end lost 1 base, the J end lost 3 bases, and 11 bases lay between the germline ends. CDR3 length equals 14 residues. Germline CDR1 is DFQATT and CDR2 is SNEGSKA (reference sequence). From the RT-PCR reads, TCRdb called clonotypes with MiXCR, one entry per CDR3 protein. The sample contains more than 550,000 distinct CDR3 sequences, 13% to 15% of which appear only once. This receptor was taken from a female donor in good health, serving as a healthy control. The sequencing sample was made of memory CD4+ T cells from blood. The chain is built from TRBV20-1 and TRBJ2-3; D remains unclear. The CDR3 loop is CSARGAYLTDTQYF. DNA for the CDR3: TGCAGTGCTAGAGGGGCCTACCTAACAGATACGCAGTATTTT.